Listed below are T cell receptor beta chains from one sample, sequenced in a study of sequential checkpoint blockade in melanoma. The repertoire was sequenced with immunoSEQ multiplex PCR; TCRdb's copy has only in-frame clones and lacks some. The repertoire has fewer than 20,000 clones, about 67% of them found once; the top ten carry around 22%. Sequenced material: CD8+ T cells sorted from blood (inferred from file names), taken from a patient given nivolumab and ipilimumab in sequence. Receptors were obtained from a human donor with melanoma. The CDR3 runs from the conserved cysteine through the conserved F or W. A D gene is named only where the DNA matches it firmly. The size field is filled for only some rows; it gives once, few, many or a size class.

.	.	TRBV5-4	TRBJ2-7	CASSQYVAYEQYF	TGTGCCAGCAGCCAATATGTAGCGTATGAGCAGTACTTC
TRBD1	.	TRBV5-4	TRBJ1-1	CASSAGQGGDTEAFF	TGTGCCAGCAGCGCCGGACAGGGAGGGGACACTGAAGCTTTCTTT
TRBD1	.	TRBV6-6	TRBJ2-6	CASSSTGDGANVLTF	TGTGCCAGCAGCTCGACAGGGGATGGGGCCAACGTCCTGACTTTC
.	.	TRBV11-2	TRBJ2-7	CASSNVGHEQYF	TGTGCCAGCAGTAATGTTGGCCACGAGCAGTACTTC
.	few	TRBV27	TRBJ2-5	CASSRLFGETQYF	TGTGCCAGCAGTAGACTCTTCGGTGAGACCCAGTACTTC
TRBD1	.	TRBV2	TRBJ2-2	CASSKQGATGELFF	TGTGCCAGCAGCAAACAGGGGGCGACCGGGGAGCTGTTTTTT
TRBD1	.	TRBV6-5	TRBJ2-2	CASSYSTGLTGELFF	TGTGCCAGCAGTTACTCGACAGGGCTTACCGGGGAGCTGTTTTTT
TRBD1	.	TRBV4-3	TRBJ1-2	CASSPSRGSINYGYTF	TGCGCCAGCAGCCCCTCCAGGGGGAGTATTAACTATGGCTACACCTTC
.	few	TRBV4-2	TRBJ1-2	CASSQGLQGNGYTF	TGTGCCAGCAGCCAAGGCCTTCAGGGTAATGGCTACACCTTC
.	.	TRBV6-1	TRBJ2-1	CASSESWSSYNEQFF	TGTGCCAGCAGTGAATCTTGGAGCTCCTACAATGAGCAGTTCTTC
.	large	TRBV14	TRBJ2-3	CASSRTGTTDTQYF	TGTGCCAGCAGTAGGACGGGAACCACAGATACGCAGTATTTT
.	.	TRBV6-6	TRBJ2-5	CASSYGPAKETQYF	TGTGCCAGCAGTTACGGGCCGGCAAAAGAGACCCAGTACTTC
.	.	TRBV11-2	TRBJ1-4	CASSAYPEEKLFF	TGTGCCAGCAGCGCGTACCCGGAGGAAAAACTGTTTTTT
TRBD2	.	TRBV4-3	TRBJ2-3	CASSTRTSPSTDTQYF	TGCGCCAGCAGCACCCGGACTAGCCCCAGCACAGATACGCAGTATTTT
.	few	TRBV19	TRBJ2-7	CASSGSAGYEQYF	TGTGCCAGTAGTGGAAGTGCAGGCTACGAGCAGTACTTC
.	few	TRBV4-3	TRBJ2-2	CASSLHGELFF	TGCGCCAGCAGCCTCCACGGGGAGCTGTTTTTT
.	.	TRBV7-2	TRBJ1-1	CASSLAQGRSTEAFF	TGTGCCAGCAGCTTAGCGCAAGGTAGGAGTACTGAAGCTTTCTTT
.	.	TRBV20-1	TRBJ2-7	CSAPSGYEQYF	TGCAGTGCCCCGAGCGGTTACGAGCAGTACTTC
.	.	TRBV4-3	TRBJ1-4	CASSQDPGRRANEKLFF	TGCGCCAGCAGCCAAGATCCGGGGAGACGGGCTAATGAAAAACTGTTTTTT
.	few	TRBV7-3	TRBJ1-2	CASSFPKLYGYTF	TGTGCCAGCAGCTTCCCAAAGCTATATGGCTACACCTTC
TRBD1	.	TRBV13	TRBJ2-7	CASSLTGGGAAYEQYF	TGTGCCAGCAGTCTGACAGGGGGAGGTGCAGCCTACGAGCAGTACTTC
.	.	TRBV6-1	TRBJ1-6	CASAQGVDNSPLHF	TGTGCCAGCGCCCAAGGGGTCGATAATTCACCCCTCCACTTT
.	few	TRBV27	TRBJ2-1	CASTQGLSYNEQFF	TGTGCCAGCACCCAGGGTCTGTCCTACAATGAGCAGTTCTTC
TRBD1	.	TRBV13	TRBJ2-3	CASSTKQGWGTDTQYF	TGTGCCAGCAGTACCAAACAGGGGTGGGGCACAGATACGCAGTATTTT
.	.	TRBV27	TRBJ1-5	CASSLSTAYSNQPQHF	TGTGCCAGCAGTTTATCTACAGCTTATAGCAATCAGCCCCAGCATTTT
.	.	TRBV9	TRBJ2-1	CASSVPQQGGENEQFF	TGTGCCAGCAGCGTACCCCAGCAGGGAGGAGAGAATGAGCAGTTCTTC
TRBD1	.	TRBV29-1	TRBJ2-2	CSVWGQGTGELFF	TGCAGCGTATGGGGACAGGGGACCGGGGAGCTGTTTTTT
TRBD1	few	TRBV6-5	TRBJ1-2	CASRDDRGPGYTF	TGTGCCAGCAGAGACGACAGGGGGCCGGGCTACACCTTC
.	.	TRBV5-4	TRBJ2-3	CASSWGSYTDTQYF	TGTGCCAGCAGCTGGGGCAGTTACACAGATACGCAGTATTTT
.	.	TRBV10-3	TRBJ1-2	CAITEGVSGGYTF	TGTGCCATCACCGAGGGTGTGTCTGGTGGCTACACCTTC
TRBD1	.	TRBV7-2	TRBJ2-2	CASSLVTGGEDGELFF	TGTGCCAGCAGCTTAGTGACAGGGGGTGAGGACGGGGAGCTGTTTTTT